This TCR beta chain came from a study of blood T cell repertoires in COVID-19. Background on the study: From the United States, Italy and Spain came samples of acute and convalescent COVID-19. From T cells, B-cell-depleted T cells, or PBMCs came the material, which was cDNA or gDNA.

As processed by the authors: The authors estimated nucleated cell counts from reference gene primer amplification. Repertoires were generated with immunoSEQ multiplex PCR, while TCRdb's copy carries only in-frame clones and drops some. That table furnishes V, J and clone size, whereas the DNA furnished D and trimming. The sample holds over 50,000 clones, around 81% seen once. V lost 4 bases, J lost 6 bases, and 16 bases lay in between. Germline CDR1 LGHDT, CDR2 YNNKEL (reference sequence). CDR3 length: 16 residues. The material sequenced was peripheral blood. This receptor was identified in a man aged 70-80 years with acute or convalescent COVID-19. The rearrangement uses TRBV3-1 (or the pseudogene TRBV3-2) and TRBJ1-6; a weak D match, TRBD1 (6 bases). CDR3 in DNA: TGTGCCAGCAGCCCCGAGGGGGGGGGCTTTAATTCACCCCTCCACTTT. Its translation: CASSPEGGGFNSPLHF.